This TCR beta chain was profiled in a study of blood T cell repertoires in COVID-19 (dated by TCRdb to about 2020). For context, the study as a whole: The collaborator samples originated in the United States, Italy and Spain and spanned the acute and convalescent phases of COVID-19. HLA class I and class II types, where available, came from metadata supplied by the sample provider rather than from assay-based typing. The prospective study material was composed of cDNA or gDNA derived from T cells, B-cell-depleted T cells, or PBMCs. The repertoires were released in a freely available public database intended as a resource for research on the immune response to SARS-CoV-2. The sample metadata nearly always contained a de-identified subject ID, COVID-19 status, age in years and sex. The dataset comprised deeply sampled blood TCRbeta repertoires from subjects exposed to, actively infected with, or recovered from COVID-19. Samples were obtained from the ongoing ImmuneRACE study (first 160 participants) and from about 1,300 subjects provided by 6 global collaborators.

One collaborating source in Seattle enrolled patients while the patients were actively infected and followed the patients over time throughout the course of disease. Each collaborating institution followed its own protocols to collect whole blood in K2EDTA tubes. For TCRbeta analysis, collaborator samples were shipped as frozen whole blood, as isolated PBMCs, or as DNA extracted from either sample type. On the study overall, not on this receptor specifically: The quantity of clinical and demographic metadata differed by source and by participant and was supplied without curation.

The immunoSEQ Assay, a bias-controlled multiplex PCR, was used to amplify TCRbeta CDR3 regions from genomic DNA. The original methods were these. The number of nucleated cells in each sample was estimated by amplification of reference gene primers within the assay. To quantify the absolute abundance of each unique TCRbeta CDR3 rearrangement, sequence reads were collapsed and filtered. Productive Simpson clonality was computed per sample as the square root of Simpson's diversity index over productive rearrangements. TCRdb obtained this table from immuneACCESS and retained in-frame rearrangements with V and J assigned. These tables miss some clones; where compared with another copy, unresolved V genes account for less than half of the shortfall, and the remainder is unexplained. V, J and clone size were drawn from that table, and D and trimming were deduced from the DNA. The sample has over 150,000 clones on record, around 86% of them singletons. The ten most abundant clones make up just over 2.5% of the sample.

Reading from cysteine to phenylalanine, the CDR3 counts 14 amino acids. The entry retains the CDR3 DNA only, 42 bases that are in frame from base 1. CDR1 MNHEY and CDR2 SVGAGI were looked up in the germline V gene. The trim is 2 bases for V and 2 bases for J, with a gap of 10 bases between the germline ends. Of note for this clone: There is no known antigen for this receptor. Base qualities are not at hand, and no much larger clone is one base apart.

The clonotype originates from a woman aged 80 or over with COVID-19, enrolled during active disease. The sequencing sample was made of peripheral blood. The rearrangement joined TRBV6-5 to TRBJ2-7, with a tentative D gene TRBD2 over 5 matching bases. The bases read TGTGCCAGCAGTTACAGGACTTTCCCCTACGAGCAGTACTTC. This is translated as CASSYRTFPYEQYF.